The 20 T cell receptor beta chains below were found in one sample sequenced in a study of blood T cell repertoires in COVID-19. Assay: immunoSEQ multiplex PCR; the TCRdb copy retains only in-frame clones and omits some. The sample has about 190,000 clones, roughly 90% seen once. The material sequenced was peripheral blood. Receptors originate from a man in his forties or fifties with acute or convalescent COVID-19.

CDR3 nucleotides: TGTGCCAGCAGCTTGTTGAGAGGGTCCTTCACCTTC. This encodes CASSLLRGSFTF. The chain joins TRBV7-2 to TRBJ1-2; no definite D call. Trimming took 3 bases from V and 13 from J, leaving 15 bases between them. This CDR3 region has 12 residues. Germline-derived CDR1 and CDR2 are SGHTA and FQGNSA. Variable domain in full (rest from reference TRBV7-2 and TRBJ1-2): GAGVSQSPSNKVTEKGKDVELRCDPISGHTALYWYRQSLGQGLEFLIYFQGNSAPDKSGLPSDRFSAERTGGSVSTLTIQRTQQEDSAVYLCASSLLRGSFTFGSGTRLTVV.

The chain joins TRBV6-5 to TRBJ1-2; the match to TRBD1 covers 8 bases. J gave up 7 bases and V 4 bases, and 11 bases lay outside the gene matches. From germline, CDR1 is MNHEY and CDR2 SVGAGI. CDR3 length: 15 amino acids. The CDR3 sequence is CASSSIQGATGGYTF. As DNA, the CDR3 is TGTGCCAGCAGTTCGATCCAGGGGGCAACGGGTGGCTACACCTTC.

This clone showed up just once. The CDR3, as DNA: TGTGCCAGCAGGAGCGGCAGGACTTACCAAGAGACCCAGTACTTC. Translated, it gives CASRSGRTYQETQYF. The genes are TRBV6-5 and TRBJ2-5, with TRBD2 as a possible D gene (5 bases). Per germline, CDR1 MNHEY and CDR2 SVGAGI. Trimming took off 6 bases at V and 0 bases at J, with 14 bases between the two ends. This CDR3 is built from 15 residues.

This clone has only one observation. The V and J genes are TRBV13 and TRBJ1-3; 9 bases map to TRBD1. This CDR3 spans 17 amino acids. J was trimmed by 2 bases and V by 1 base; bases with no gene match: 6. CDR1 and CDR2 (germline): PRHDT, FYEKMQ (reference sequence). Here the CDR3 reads CASSLAPRTGAGNTIYF. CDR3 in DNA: TGTGCCAGCAGCTTAGCCCCCCGGACAGGGGCTGGAAACACCATATATTTT.

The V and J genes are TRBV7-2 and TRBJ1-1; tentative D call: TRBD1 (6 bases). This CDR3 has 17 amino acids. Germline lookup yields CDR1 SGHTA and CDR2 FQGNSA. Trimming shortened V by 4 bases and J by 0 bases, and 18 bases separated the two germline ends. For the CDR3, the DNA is TGTGCCAGCAGCTCCGGGACACTTCGCGGATTGAACACTGAAGCTTTCTTT. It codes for CASSSGTLRGLNTEAFF.

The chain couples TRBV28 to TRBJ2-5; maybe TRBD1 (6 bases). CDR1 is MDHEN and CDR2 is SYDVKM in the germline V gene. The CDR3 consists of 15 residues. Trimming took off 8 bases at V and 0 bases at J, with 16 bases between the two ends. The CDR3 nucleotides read TGTGCCAGCCTCCGGGACAACATGTACCAAGAGACCCAGTACTTC. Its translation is CASLRDNMYQETQYF.

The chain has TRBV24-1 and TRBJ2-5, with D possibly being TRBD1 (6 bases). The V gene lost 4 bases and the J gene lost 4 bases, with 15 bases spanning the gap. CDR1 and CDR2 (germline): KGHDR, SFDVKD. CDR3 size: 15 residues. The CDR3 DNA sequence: TGTGCCACCAGTGACCCGACAGGTTTAGGAGAGACCCAGTACTTC. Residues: CATSDPTGLGETQYF.

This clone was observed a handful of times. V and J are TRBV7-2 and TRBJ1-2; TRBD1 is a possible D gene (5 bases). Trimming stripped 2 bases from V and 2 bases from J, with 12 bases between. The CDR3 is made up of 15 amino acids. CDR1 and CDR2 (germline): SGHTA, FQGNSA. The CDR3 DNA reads TGTGCCAGCAGCTTAAGTTGGTCAGGGAACTATGGCTACACCTTC. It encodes CASSLSWSGNYGYTF.

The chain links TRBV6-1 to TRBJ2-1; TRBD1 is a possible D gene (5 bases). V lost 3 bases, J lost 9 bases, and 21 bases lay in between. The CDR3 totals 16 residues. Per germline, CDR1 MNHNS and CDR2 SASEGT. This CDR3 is CASSDGARSWGGEQFF. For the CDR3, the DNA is TGTGCCAGCAGTGATGGGGCTAGGTCCTGGGGTGGTGAGCAGTTCTTC.

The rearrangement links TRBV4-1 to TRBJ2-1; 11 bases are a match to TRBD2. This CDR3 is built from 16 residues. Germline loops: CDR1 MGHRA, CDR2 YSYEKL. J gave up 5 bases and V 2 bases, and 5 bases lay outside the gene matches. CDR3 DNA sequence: TGCGCCAGCAGCCAATCGACTAGCGGGGTCAACAATGAGCAGTTCTTC. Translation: CASSQSTSGVNNEQFF.

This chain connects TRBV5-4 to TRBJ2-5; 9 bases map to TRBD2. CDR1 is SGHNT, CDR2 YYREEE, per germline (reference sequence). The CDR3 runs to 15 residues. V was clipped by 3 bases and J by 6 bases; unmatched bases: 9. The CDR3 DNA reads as TGTGCCAGCAGCTCCATCAGGACTAGCGCGAAGACCCAGTACTTC. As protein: CASSSIRTSAKTQYF.

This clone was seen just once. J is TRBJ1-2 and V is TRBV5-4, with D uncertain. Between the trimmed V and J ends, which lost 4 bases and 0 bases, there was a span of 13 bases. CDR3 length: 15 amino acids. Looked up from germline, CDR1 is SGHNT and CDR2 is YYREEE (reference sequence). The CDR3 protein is CASSILYRTNYGYTF. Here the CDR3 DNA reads TGTGCCAGCAGCATCTTATACAGAACTAACTATGGCTACACCTTC.

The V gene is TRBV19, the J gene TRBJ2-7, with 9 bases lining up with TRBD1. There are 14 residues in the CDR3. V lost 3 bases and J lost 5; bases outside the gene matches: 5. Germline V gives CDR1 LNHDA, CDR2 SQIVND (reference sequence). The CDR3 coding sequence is TGTGCCAGTAGTATTGGGACAGGGAGGAACGAGCAGTACTTC. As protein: CASSIGTGRNEQYF. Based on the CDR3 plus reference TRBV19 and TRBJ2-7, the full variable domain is DGGITQSPKYLFRKEGQNVTLSCEQNLNHDAMYWYRQDPGQGLRLIYYSQIVNDFQKGDIAEGYSVSREKKESFPLTVTSAQKNPTAFYLCASSIGTGRNEQYFGPGTRLTVT.

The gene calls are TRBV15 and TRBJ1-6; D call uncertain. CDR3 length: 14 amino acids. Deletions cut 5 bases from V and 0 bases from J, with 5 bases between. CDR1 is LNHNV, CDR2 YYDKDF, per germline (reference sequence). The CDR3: CATSLISYNSPLHF. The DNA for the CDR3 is TGTGCCACCAGCTTAATCTCCTATAATTCACCCCTCCACTTT.

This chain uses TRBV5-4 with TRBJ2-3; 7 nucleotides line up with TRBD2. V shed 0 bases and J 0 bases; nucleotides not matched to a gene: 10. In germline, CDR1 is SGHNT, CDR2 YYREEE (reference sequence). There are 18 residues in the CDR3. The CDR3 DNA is TGTGCCAGCAGCTTGGCCAGGTCAGCGGGGACTAGCACAGATACGCAGTATTTT. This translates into CASSLARSAGTSTDTQYF.

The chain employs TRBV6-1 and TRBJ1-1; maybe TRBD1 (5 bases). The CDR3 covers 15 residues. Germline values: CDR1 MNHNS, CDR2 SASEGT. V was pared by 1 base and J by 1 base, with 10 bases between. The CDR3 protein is CASSEVGARNTEAFF. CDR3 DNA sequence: TGTGCCAGCAGTGAAGTTGGGGCGCGGAACACTGAAGCTTTCTTT.

CDR3 residues: CASSLEKGVREQYF. The CDR3 bases are TGTGCCAGCAGCTTAGAAAAGGGAGTACGCGAGCAGTACTTC. The V gene is TRBV7-9, the J gene TRBJ2-7; D perhaps matches TRBD2 (5 bases). V lost 1 base and J lost 6, with 13 bases in between. The germline gives CDR1 SEHNR, CDR2 FQNEAQ (reference sequence). The CDR3 has 14 residues.

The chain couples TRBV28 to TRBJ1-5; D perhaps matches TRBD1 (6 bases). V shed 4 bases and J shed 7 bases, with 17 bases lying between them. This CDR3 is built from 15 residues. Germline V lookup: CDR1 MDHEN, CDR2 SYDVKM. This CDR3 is CASSYGQLVDQPQHF. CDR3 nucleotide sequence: TGTGCCAGCAGTTACGGACAGCTGGTAGACCAGCCCCAGCATTTT.

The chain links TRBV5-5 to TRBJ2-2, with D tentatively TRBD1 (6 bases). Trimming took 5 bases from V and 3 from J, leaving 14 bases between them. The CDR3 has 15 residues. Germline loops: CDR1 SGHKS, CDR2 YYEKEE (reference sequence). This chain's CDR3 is CASSSADRYTGELFF. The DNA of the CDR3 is TGTGCCAGCAGTTCCGCGGACAGATACACCGGGGAGCTGTTTTTT. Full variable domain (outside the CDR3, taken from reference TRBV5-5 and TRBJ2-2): DAGVTQSPTHLIKTRGQQVTLRCSPISGHKSVSWYQQVLGQGPQFIFQYYEKEERGRGNFPDRFSARQFPNYSSELNVNALLLGDSALYLCASSSADRYTGELFFGEGSRLTVL.

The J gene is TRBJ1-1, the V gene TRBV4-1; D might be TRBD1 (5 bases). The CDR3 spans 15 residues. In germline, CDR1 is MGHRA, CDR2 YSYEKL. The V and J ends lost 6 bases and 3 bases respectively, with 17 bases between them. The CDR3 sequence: CASSPRQGTDTEAFF. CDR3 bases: TGCGCCAGCAGTCCCCGGCAGGGAACGGACACTGAAGCTTTCTTT.